This is a list of T cell receptor beta chains from one sample in a study of OX40 agonist ivuxolimab in advanced cancers. TCRdb's table, derived via immunoSEQ multiplex PCR, lists solely in-frame clones and lacks some. The sample has around 30,000 clones; less than 90% are singletons. The source material was CD4+ or CD8+ T cells sorted from blood, sampled in a trial of the OX40 agonist ivuxolimab. These receptors were collected from an adult with an advanced solid tumor such as melanoma, head and neck, liver or kidney cancer. CDR3s include the opening cysteine and the closing phenylalanine or tryptophan. A D gene is named only where the DNA matches it firmly. Part of the rows lack a size; the others show once, few, many or a class for expanded clones.

cdr3_aa cdr3_nt j_call v_call clone_size d_call
CASSVEGASYNEQFF TGTGCCAGCAGCGTAGAGGGGGCTTCCTACAATGAGCAGTTCTTC TRBJ2-1 TRBV9 NA TRBD1
CASSPGGGLLYF TGTGCCAGCAGCCCGGGGGGGGGACTTCTGTACTTC TRBJ2-5 TRBV7-9 medium-sized TRBD2
CASSSPNVPDEQYF TGTGCCAGCAGCTCCCCCAATGTCCCCGACGAGCAGTACTTC TRBJ2-7 TRBV7-9 NA NA
CASIRDAAGMAFF TGTGCCAGCATTAGGGATGCGGCAGGAATGGCTTTCTTT TRBJ1-1 TRBV28 few NA
CASSFAGTHNEQFF TGTGCCAGCAGCTTCGCCGGGACGCACAATGAGCAGTTCTTC TRBJ2-1 TRBV7-9 NA NA
CASSTTRGSRYNEQFF TGTGCCAGCAGCACTACAAGGGGGTCTCGGTACAATGAGCAGTTCTTC TRBJ2-1 TRBV5-8 NA NA
CASSRLAGITDTQYF TGTGCCAGCAGCAGACTAGCGGGGATCACAGATACGCAGTATTTT TRBJ2-3 TRBV6-4 NA TRBD2
CASSSTGYNEQFF TGTGCCAGCAGCTCGACAGGCTACAATGAGCAGTTCTTC TRBJ2-1 TRBV27 NA NA
CASSFPGLAGVLGYEQYF TGTGCCAGCAGCTTCCCGGGACTAGCGGGAGTGCTTGGCTACGAGCAGTACTTC TRBJ2-7 TRBV7-9 NA TRBD2
CASSLWRELNTEAFF TGTGCCAGCAGTTTATGGAGGGAATTGAACACTGAAGCTTTCTTT TRBJ1-1 TRBV28 NA NA
CASSPIEVLETQYF TGTGCCAGCAGCCCGATAGAGGTTTTGGAGACCCAGTACTTC TRBJ2-5 TRBV7-6 NA NA
CASSLGQRRQTYSNQPQHF TGTGCCAGCAGCCTGGGCCAGCGCAGGCAGACTTATAGCAATCAGCCCCAGCATTTT TRBJ1-5 TRBV28 NA NA
CASSLAKGVEAFF TGCGCCAGCAGCTTGGCTAAGGGAGTAGAAGCTTTCTTT TRBJ1-1 TRBV5-1 NA NA
CASRGSLPGNSNQPQHF TGTGCCAGCAGGGGGTCCTTACCGGGAAATAGCAATCAGCCCCAGCATTTT TRBJ1-5 TRBV28 NA NA
CASTSRDSGMNTEAFF TGTGCCAGTACGTCCCGGGACTCGGGGATGAACACTGAAGCTTTCTTT TRBJ1-1 TRBV19 NA NA
CASSPDTNEAFF TGTGCCAGCAGCCCTGACACCAATGAAGCTTTCTTT TRBJ1-1 TRBV7-9 NA NA
CASSLGVTSEREDTGELFF TGTGCCAGCAGCTTAGGAGTCACTAGTGAGCGGGAGGACACCGGGGAGCTGTTTTTT TRBJ2-2 TRBV13 NA TRBD2
CASSPGQGATEAFF TGTGCCAGCAGCCCGGGACAGGGGGCCACTGAAGCTTTCTTT TRBJ1-1 TRBV6-5 NA TRBD1
CASSSSGRVTGELFF TGTGCCAGCAGCAGTAGCGGGAGAGTCACCGGGGAGCTGTTTTTT TRBJ2-2 TRBV7-9 NA TRBD2
CASSLNTYNEQFF TGTGCCAGCAGCTTAAACACCTACAATGAGCAGTTCTTC TRBJ2-1 TRBV11-3 NA NA
CASSWDRGYEQYF TGTGCCAGCAGCTGGGACAGGGGCTACGAGCAGTACTTC TRBJ2-7 TRBV7-8 NA TRBD1
CASSVAMSTDTQYF TGTGCCAGCAGCGTAGCCATGAGCACAGATACGCAGTATTTT TRBJ2-3 TRBV9 NA NA
CASSLGTRYEQYF TGTGCCAGCAGCCTAGGAACCCGCTACGAGCAGTACTTC TRBJ2-7 TRBV11-2 NA NA
CASSLGAVSETQYF TGTGCCAGCAGCTTAGGTGCGGTTTCGGAGACCCAGTACTTC TRBJ2-5 TRBV11-2 NA NA